Below are 21 T cell receptor beta chains sequenced from a single sample in a study of T-cell memory formation after mild COVID-19. TCRdb redid the calling of the 5' RACE reads with MiXCR, one entry per CDR3 protein. The table has approximately 580,000 distinct CDR3 sequences, around 20% seen once. Material for sequencing was PBMCs or a T cell subset sorted from them (not recorded which). These receptors were collected from an adult woman who had mild COVID-19 (a few samples of this study predate the infection). Cell type and time point are not known.

This sequence joins TRBV9 and TRBJ2-1, with D hard to call. The ends were cut back, 3 bases at V and 5 bases at J, with 6 bases in the middle. The germline V gene encodes CDR1 SGDLS and CDR2 YYNGEE. The length of the CDR3 is 12 residues. The DNA of the CDR3 is TGTGCCAGCAGCGGACTTGACAATGAGCAGTTCTTC. This sequence encodes CASSGLDNEQFF.

The chain is built from TRBV15 and TRBJ2-5, with TRBD2 identical over 7 bases. Unmatched junction bases numbered 11, after V lost 5 bases and J lost 5 bases. This CDR3 contains 15 residues. Germline V lookup: CDR1 LNHNV, CDR2 YYDKDF (reference sequence). The CDR3 region is CATSGNLGGVETQYF. CDR3 DNA sequence: TGTGCCACCAGCGGGAACTTGGGGGGGGTGGAGACCCAGTACTTC.

This clonotype has only a few counts. The chain joins TRBV29-1 to TRBJ2-3; 12 bases align to TRBD2. With 2 bases clipped from V and 5 bases from J, the junction kept 8 bases outside the gene matches. Germline assignment: CDR1 SQVTM and CDR2 ANQGSEA. There are 16 residues in the CDR3. CDR3 residues: CSVERRTSGELDTQYF. In nucleotides, the CDR3 is TGCAGCGTTGAAAGAAGGACTAGCGGGGAACTAGATACGCAGTATTTT.

This clonotype was counted only a few times. The chain has TRBV20-1 and TRBJ2-3, with a possible D match to TRBD2 (6 bases). Germline V gene data show CDR1 as DFQATT and CDR2 as SNEGSKA (reference sequence). V was trimmed by 6 bases and J by 2 bases, leaving 15 bases between them. The CDR3 is made up of 14 amino acids. The CDR3 here is CSAATRKNTDTQYF. CDR3 in DNA: TGCAGTGCCGCGACTAGAAAAAACACAGATACGCAGTATTTT.

The rearrangement uses TRBV6-2 or TRBV6-3 and TRBJ2-1; TRBD2 matches 9 bases. The CDR3 has 16 residues. Germline assignment: CDR1 MNHEY and CDR2 SVGEGT. Trimming cost V 4 bases and J 3 bases; bases outside gene matches: 7. The CDR3 DNA follows: TGTGCCAGCAGTTCCCTCTGGCGGGAGGGCTACAATGAGCAGTTCTTC. Encoded protein: CASSSLWREGYNEQFF.

The J gene is TRBJ1-1, the V gene TRBV6-6; 7 bases fit TRBD1. Germline CDR1 and CDR2: MNHNY and SVGAGI (reference sequence). The ends lost 7 bases at V and 4 bases at J; junction bases unmatched: 3. The CDR3 is made up of 12 amino acids. The CDR3 sequence is CASNTGVTEAFF. The CDR3 DNA follows: TGTGCCAGCAATACAGGGGTCACTGAAGCTTTCTTT.

The chain joins TRBV20-1 to TRBJ2-1; 7 positions agree with TRBD2. Germline V gene sequence: CDR1 DFQATT, CDR2 SNEGSKA (reference sequence). This CDR3 contains 14 residues. V gave up 1 base and J gave up 3 bases; unmatched junction bases: 3. The CDR3 DNA sequence: TGCAGTGCTAGAGTGGGGAGGGACTACAATGAGCAGTTCTTC. Translated: CSARVGRDYNEQFF.

There are many counts of this clonotype. The chain employs TRBV7-9 and TRBJ2-1; either TRBD1 or TRBD2 may supply D (5 bases each). This CDR3 region has 15 residues. Germline V CDR1 and CDR2: SEHNR, FQNEAQ (reference sequence). V was clipped by 1 base and J by 6 bases, with 13 bases between them. CDR3 coding DNA: TGTGCCAGCAGCTTAGGGGCAGGGACGAGCAATGAGCAGTTCTTC. Amino acid sequence: CASSLGAGTSNEQFF.

The CDR3 spells CASSLVVTNEKLFF. CDR3 DNA sequence: TGTGCCAGCAGCTTAGTAGTAACTAATGAAAAACTGTTTTTT. The V and J genes are TRBV7-2 and TRBJ1-4; D is unresolved. The V gene lost 1 base and the J gene lost 1 base, with 4 bases spanning the gap. Germline V gene sequence: CDR1 SGHTA, CDR2 FQGNSA. This CDR3 comprises 14 residues.

This chain connects TRBV4-2 to TRBJ1-2; D gene unclear. The germline gives CDR1 LGHNA, CDR2 YNFKEQ. This CDR3 comprises 15 residues. The V end lost 0 bases, the J end lost 8 bases, and 16 bases lay between the germline ends. The CDR3 region has the DNA TGTGCCAGCAGCCAAGATACGGGTGCCGCGGGAGGCTACACCTTC. Amino acid sequence: CASSQDTGAAGGYTF.

The CDR3 sequence is CASSVARDRGYGYTF. The CDR3 region has the DNA TGTGCCAGCAGCGTAGCCCGCGACAGGGGGTATGGCTACACCTTC. The chain has TRBV9 and TRBJ1-2; 9 nucleotides line up with TRBD1. There are 15 residues in the CDR3. V dropped 0 bases and J dropped 5; count of bases not matched to a gene: 5. Germline values: CDR1 SGDLS, CDR2 YYNGEE.

V and J are TRBV11-3 and TRBJ1-2; D not certain. Trimming left V 1 base short and J 4 bases short, with 19 bases between. CDR1 SGHNT and CDR2 YENEEA come from the germline V gene. The CDR3 totals 17 residues. The DNA for the CDR3 is TGTGCCAGCAGCTTAGCTGCCGCCTTCGGCAGCTCCTATGGCTACACCTTC. The encoded protein is CASSLAAAFGSSYGYTF.

This rearrangement joins TRBV7-2 to TRBJ2-7, with D tentatively TRBD2 (6 bases). In germline, CDR1 is SGHTA, CDR2 FQGNSA. CDR3 length: 16 amino acids. Trimming pared 5 bases from V and 6 bases from J, leaving 23 bases between. CDR3 coding DNA: TGTGCCAGCAGCGCCCGCATCTTCGGGAGTACCAGCGAGCAGTACTTC. Amino acids: CASSARIFGSTSEQYF.

This clonotype was seen a few times. Compared with germline, one end of the junction differs, possibly owing to a read error. The chain carries TRBV7-9 and TRBJ1-1; 10 positions agree with TRBD1. Per germline, CDR1 SEHNR and CDR2 FQNEAQ (reference sequence). This CDR3 region has 15 residues. The CDR3 loop reads CASSLEDRGNPEAFF. The CDR3 bases are TGTGCCAGCAGCTTAGAGGACAGGGGGAACCCTGAAGCTTTCTTT.

This clonotype was picked up a small number of times. The rearrangement uses TRBV29-1 and TRBJ2-5; the match to TRBD1 covers 7 bases. Trimming took 5 bases from V and 0 from J; bases not matched to a gene: 6. The V gene's germline CDR1 is SQVTM and CDR2 ANQGSEA. This CDR3 region has 14 residues. The chain's CDR3 is CSVITDRYQETQYF. The CDR3 DNA follows: TGCAGCGTTATAACGGACAGGTACCAAGAGACCCAGTACTTC.

This clonotype was seen just once. The CDR3 nucleotides are TGTGCCAGCAGTTTAACCTTTAACACCGGGGAGCTGTTTTTT. Its protein product is CASSLTFNTGELFF. The chain carries TRBV27 and TRBJ2-2; D not resolved. V was clipped by 2 bases and J by 2 bases, with 6 bases between them. The CDR3 is made up of 14 amino acids. CDR1 is MNHEY, CDR2 SMNVEV, per germline (reference sequence).

This clonotype has only a few counts. The chain joins TRBV24-1 to TRBJ2-2; possible D gene TRBD1, 7 bases. This CDR3 has 15 amino acids. From germline, CDR1 is KGHDR and CDR2 SFDVKD. V gave up 9 bases and J gave up 6 bases, with 19 bases separating them. The CDR3 DNA follows: TGTGCCACCCGTCGCGGACAGGAGGGGGCCGGGGAGCTGTTTTTT. It specifies CATRRGQEGAGELFF.

In this sample, this clonotype turned up many times. This rearrangement joins TRBV7-9 to TRBJ2-5; TRBD1 might be the D (5 bases). V lost 0 bases, J lost 4 bases, and 6 bases lay in between. The CDR3 sequence is 13 residues long. Germline assignment: CDR1 SEHNR and CDR2 FQNEAQ (reference sequence). This CDR3 reads CASSLAGAETQYF. Written as DNA, the CDR3 is TGTGCCAGCAGCTTAGCAGGGGCAGAGACCCAGTACTTC.

This clonotype was seen a few times. The chain combines TRBV20-1 with TRBJ2-1, with TRBD2 matching over 7 bases. Unmatched junction bases numbered 9, after V lost 2 bases and J lost 5 bases. This CDR3 spans 15 amino acids. Per germline, CDR1 DFQATT and CDR2 SNEGSKA (reference sequence). The CDR3 DNA sequence: TGCAGTGCTAGAAGCGGGGCAGGACACCACAATGAGCAGTTCTTC. This sequence encodes CSARSGAGHHNEQFF.

There are a few counts of this clonotype. This chain links TRBV11-2 with TRBJ2-2; D not resolved. The V end lost 1 base, the J end lost 4 bases, and 4 bases lay between the germline ends. The germline V gene has CDR1 SGHAT and CDR2 FQNNGV. The CDR3 runs to 13 residues. The CDR3 sequence: CASSLVITGELFF. In nucleotides, the CDR3 is TGTGCCAGCAGCTTAGTCATCACCGGGGAGCTGTTTTTT.

The chain recombines TRBV9 with TRBJ2-6; D may be TRBD1 or TRBD2 (5 bases each). V lost 0 bases, J lost 4 bases, and 14 bases lay in between. The CDR3 extends over 17 amino acids. The germline V gene encodes CDR1 SGDLS and CDR2 YYNGEE. CDR3 nucleotide sequence: TGTGCCAGCAGCGTAGAGGGACGTTCATCGGGGGCCAACGTCCTGACTTTC. Its translation: CASSVEGRSSGANVLTF.